This T cell receptor beta chain originates from a study of blood T cell repertoires in COVID-19. Looking at the study overall: The samples span acute and convalescent COVID-19 from the United States, Italy and Spain.

Seattle-derived patients entered the study during active infection and were followed longitudinally. Germline V lookup: CDR1 LNHDA, CDR2 SQIVND (reference sequence). With V trimmed by 5 bases and J by 7 bases, 4 bases remained unmatched. CDR3 length: 13 residues. The authors' processing: The authors estimated nucleated cell counts from reference gene primer amplification. This table comes from immunoSEQ multiplex PCR, and its TCRdb copy is limited to in-frame clones, with some not included. V, J and clone size derive from that table, while D and trimming were established from the DNA sequence. Of about 300,000 clones listed, roughly 80% were seen once; the top ten hold more than 1.1%.

The clonotype was recovered from a human donor with COVID-19, enrolled during active disease. The donor label of this sample is uncertain. The chain is built from TRBV19 and TRBJ1-5; 8 bases line up with TRBD1. Sample: peripheral blood. CDR3 loop: CASSLDRDQPQHF. In DNA form, the CDR3 reads TGTGCCAGTAGTTTGGACAGGGACCAGCCCCAGCATTTT.